This TCR beta chain was obtained from a study of human T cells and chemical hapten exposure. Study information: Across the whole study, which lasted around six months, patients were given diphenylcyclopropenone on the scalp once a week. Patch tests delivered 0.01% DPC to the upper back and were evaluated at 6 days.

With V trimmed by 10 bases and J by 5 bases, 11 bases remained unmatched. This CDR3 has 14 amino acids. Time point: patch test 1, 2 weeks after DPC sensitization. Noted treatment: therapeutic diphenylcyclopropenone sensitization with weekly scalp DPC. Prior to each patch test being applied, blood was drawn. Each CDR3 protein gets one entry after TCRdb re-called the RACE reads with MiXCR. In the table there are some 110,000 distinct CDR3 sequences, 9% to 13% of which are singletons. The table lists this clonotype with many counts. This receptor was taken from a woman aged 50 to 60 with alopecia areata. Some clones in this sample may be carry-over from other donors' samples. J is TRBJ2-5 and V is TRBV12-3 or TRBV12-4; 9 bases line up with TRBD1. The sequencing used whole blood, collected in connection with sensitization to the hapten diphenylcyclopropenone (DPC). CDR3 DNA sequence: TGTGCCACCGGCCCGGGACAGGGCAGGGAGACCCAGTACTTC. Translated, it gives CATGPGQGRETQYF.